This T cell receptor beta chain was sequenced in a study of blood T cell repertoires in COVID-19. Study background: Donors in the United States, Italy and Spain gave samples during acute or convalescent COVID-19. The analysed material was cDNA or gDNA that came from T cells, B-cell-depleted T cells, or PBMCs.

Concerning this clone: Germline and junction disagree at one end, which may indicate a read error.

This CDR3 has 14 amino acids. CDR1 is SGHTA, CDR2 FQGNSA, per germline. Authors' data handling: For nucleated cells, counts were estimated from reference gene primer amplification. Data came from immunoSEQ multiplex PCR; TCRdb stores just in-frame clones and leaves some out. V, J and clone size derive from that table, while D and trimming were established from the DNA sequence. Among over 300,000 clones, around 89% were seen once, and the ten largest hold about 6%. What was sequenced was peripheral blood. This sequence originates from a man aged 18-30 years who had recovered from COVID-19. This sequence joins TRBV7-2 and TRBJ2-7; TRBD1 is a possible D gene (5 bases). The chain's CDR3 is CASSSRILTGFRDF. As DNA, the CDR3 is TGTGCCAGCAGCTCCCGGATCTTAACCGGTTTCAGGGACTTC.